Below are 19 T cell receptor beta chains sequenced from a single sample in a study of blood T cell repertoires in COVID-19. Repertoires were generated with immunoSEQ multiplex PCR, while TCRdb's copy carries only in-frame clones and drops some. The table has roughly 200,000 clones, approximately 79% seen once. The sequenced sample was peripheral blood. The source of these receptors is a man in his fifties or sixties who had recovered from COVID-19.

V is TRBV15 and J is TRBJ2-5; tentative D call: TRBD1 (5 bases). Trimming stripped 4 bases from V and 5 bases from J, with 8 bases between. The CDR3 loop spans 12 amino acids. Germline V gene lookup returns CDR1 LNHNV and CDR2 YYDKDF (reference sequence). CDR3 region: CATSIAGETQYF. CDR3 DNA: TGTGCCACCAGCATAGCAGGGGAGACCCAGTACTTC. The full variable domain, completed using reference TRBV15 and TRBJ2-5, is DAMVIQNPRYQVTQFGKPVTLSCSQTLNHNVMYWYQQKSSQAPKLLFHYYDKDFNNEADTPDNFQSRRPNTSFCFLDIRSPGLGDTAMYLCATSIAGETQYFGPGTRLLVL.

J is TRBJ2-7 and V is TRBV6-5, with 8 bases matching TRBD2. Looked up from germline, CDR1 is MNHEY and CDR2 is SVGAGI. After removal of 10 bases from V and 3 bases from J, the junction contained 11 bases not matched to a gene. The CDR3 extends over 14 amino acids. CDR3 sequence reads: CATRRVAGLYEQYF. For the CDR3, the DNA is TGTGCCACTCGGAGGGTAGCGGGACTCTACGAGCAGTACTTC.

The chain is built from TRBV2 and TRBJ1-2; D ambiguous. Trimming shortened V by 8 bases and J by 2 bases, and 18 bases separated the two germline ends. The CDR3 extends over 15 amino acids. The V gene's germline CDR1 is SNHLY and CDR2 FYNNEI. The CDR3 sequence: CASGLGALENYGYTF. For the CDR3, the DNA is TGTGCCAGCGGCCTCGGCGCTTTGGAGAACTATGGCTACACCTTC.

The CDR3 nucleotides are TGTGCCACAGCGGGAGTAGGGGGCACAGATACGCAGTATTTT. It specifies CATAGVGGTDTQYF. The chain is built from TRBV10-3 and TRBJ2-3, with TRBD2 matching 8 bases. This CDR3 has 14 residues. V lost 10 bases, J lost 1 base, and 7 bases stayed unmatched. The V gene's germline CDR1 is ENHRY and CDR2 SYGVKD.

The CDR3 DNA reads as TGTGCCACCCGGCTAGCGGGAGGGCTTGAGCAGTTCTTC. Translating it yields CATRLAGGLEQFF. The rearrangement joins TRBV12-3 or TRBV12-4 to TRBJ2-1; 12 bases fit TRBD2. V lost 10 bases and J lost 9; bases outside the gene matches: 7. The CDR3 consists of 13 residues.

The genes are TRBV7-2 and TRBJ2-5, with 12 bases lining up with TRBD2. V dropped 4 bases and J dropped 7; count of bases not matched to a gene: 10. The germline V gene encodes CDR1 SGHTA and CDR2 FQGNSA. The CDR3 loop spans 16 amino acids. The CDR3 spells CASSSSGTSGWGTQYF. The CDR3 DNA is TGTGCCAGCAGCTCCTCCGGGACTAGCGGGTGGGGGACCCAGTACTTC.

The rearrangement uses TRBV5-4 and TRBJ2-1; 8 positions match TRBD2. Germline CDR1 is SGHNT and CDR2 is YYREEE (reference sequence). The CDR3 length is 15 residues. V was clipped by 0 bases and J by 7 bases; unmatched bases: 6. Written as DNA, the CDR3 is TGTGCCAGCAGCTTGGACGGGAGGGCCCGTAATGAGCAGTTCTTC. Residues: CASSLDGRARNEQFF.

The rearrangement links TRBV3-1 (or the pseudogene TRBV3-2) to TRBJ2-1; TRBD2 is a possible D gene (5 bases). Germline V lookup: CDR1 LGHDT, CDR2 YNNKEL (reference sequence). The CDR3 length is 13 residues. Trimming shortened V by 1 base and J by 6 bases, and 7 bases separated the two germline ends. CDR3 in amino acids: CASSQVSGNEQFF. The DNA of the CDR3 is TGTGCCAGCAGCCAAGTGAGCGGCAATGAGCAGTTCTTC.

The CDR3 bases are TGTGCCAGCAGTCTTAGAGGACAGATGAACACTGAAGCTTTCTTT. Its translation: CASSLRGQMNTEAFF. J is TRBJ1-1 and V is TRBV3-1 (or the pseudogene TRBV3-2); D is possibly TRBD1 (6 bases). Germline V gene lookup returns CDR1 LGHDT and CDR2 YNNKEL (reference sequence). The V end was cut by 6 bases, the J end by 0 bases, with 14 bases between. The CDR3 totals 15 residues.

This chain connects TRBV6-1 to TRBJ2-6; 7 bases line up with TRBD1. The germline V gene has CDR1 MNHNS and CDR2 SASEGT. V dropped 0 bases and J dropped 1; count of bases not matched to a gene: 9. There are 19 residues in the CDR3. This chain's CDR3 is CASSEAKGAGGSGANVLTF. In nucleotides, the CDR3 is TGTGCCAGCAGTGAAGCTAAGGGGGCTGGAGGTTCTGGGGCCAACGTCCTGACTTTC.

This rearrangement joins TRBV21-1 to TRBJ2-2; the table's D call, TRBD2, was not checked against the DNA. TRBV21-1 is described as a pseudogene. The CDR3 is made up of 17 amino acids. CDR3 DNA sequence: TGTGCCAGCAGCAAAGAGAAGCGGGTAAAGGACACCGGGGAGCTGTTTTTT. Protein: CASSKEKRVKDTGELFF.

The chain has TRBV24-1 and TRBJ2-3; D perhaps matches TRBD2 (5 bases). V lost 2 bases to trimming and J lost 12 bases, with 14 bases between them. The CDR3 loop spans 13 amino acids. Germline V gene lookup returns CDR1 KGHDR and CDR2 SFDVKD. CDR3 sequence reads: CATSDSTTRYQYF. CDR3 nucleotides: TGTGCCACCAGTGATTCGACTACTAGGTACCAGTATTTT.

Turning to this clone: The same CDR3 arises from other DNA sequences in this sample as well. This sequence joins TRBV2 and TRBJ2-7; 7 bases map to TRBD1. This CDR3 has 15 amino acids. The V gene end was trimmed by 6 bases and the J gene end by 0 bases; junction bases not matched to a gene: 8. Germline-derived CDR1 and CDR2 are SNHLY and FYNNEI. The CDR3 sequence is CASRGDRAISYEQYF. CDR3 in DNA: TGTGCCAGCAGGGGAGACAGGGCCATCTCCTACGAGCAGTACTTC.

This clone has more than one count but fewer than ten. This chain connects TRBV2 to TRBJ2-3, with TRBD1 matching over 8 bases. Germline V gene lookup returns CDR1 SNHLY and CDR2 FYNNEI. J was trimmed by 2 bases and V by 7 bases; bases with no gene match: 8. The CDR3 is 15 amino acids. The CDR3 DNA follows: TGTGCCAGCATCCCAGGGGGCTCATACACAGATACGCAGTATTTT. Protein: CASIPGGSYTDTQYF. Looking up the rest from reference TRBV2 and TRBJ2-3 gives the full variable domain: EPEVTQTPSHQVTQMGQEVILRCVPISNHLYFYWYRQILGQKVEFLVSFYNNEISEKSEIFDDQFSVERPDGSNFTLKIRSTKLEDSAMYFCASIPGGSYTDTQYFGPGTRLTVL.

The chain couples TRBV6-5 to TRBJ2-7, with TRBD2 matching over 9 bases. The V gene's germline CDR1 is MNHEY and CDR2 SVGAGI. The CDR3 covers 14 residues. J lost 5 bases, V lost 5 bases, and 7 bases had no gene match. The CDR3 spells CASSISGSVNEQYF. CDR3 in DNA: TGTGCCAGCAGTATTAGCGGGAGCGTTAACGAGCAGTACTTC.

CDR3 residues: CASSVQPGQGADGYTF. The CDR3 DNA follows: TGTGCCAGCAGTGTCCAGCCGGGACAGGGGGCCGATGGCTACACCTTC. The V gene is TRBV6-1, the J gene TRBJ1-2, with 12 bases lining up with TRBD1. V lost 4 bases to trimming and J lost 6 bases; unmatched junction nucleotides: 9. CDR1 and CDR2 (germline): MNHNS, SASEGT. The CDR3 runs 16 residues.

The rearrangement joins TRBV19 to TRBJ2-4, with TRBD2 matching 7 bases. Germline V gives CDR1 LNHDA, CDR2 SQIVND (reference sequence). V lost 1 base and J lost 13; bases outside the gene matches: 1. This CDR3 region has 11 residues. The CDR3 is CASSIGLAQYF. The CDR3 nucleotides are TGTGCCAGTAGTATAGGACTAGCCCAGTACTTC.

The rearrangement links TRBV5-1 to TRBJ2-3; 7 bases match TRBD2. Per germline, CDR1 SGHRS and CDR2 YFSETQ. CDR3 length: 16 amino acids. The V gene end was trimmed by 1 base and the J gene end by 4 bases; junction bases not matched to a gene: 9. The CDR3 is CASSLLAGVGPDTQYF. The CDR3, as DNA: TGCGCCAGCAGCTTGTTGGCGGGAGTGGGCCCAGATACGCAGTATTTT.

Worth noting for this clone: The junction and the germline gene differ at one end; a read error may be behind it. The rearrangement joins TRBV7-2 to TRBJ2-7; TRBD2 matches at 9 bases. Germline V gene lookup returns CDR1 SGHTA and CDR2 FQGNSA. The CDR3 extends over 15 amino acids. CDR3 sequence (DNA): TGTGCCAGCAGTTTAGTCTTGGCTAGCGGGAACGAGCAGTACTTC. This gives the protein CASSLVLASGNEQYF.